The 26 T cell receptor beta chains listed next were all sequenced from one sample in a study of blood T cell repertoires in COVID-19 (dated by TCRdb to 2020 to 2022). Library generation was performed with the immunoSEQ multiplex PCR assay. Sourced from immuneACCESS, this table was stored by TCRdb with only in-frame sequences that have V and J called. A share of the clones is absent; for the studies checked, an unresolved V gene accounts for under half, and the remainder has no known explanation. For this sample the table gives 300,000 or so clones, of which around 89% were detected only once. The ten largest make up 5.5% to 7% of the sample. Sequences were obtained from peripheral blood. The origin of the receptors is a woman aged 25 to 45 who had recovered from COVID-19.

The gene calls are TRBV2 and TRBJ2-2; no clear D gene. CDR3 length: 11 residues. Trimming took off 4 bases at V and 8 bases at J, with 5 bases between the two ends. Germline-derived CDR1 and CDR2 are SNHLY and FYNNEI. CDR3 protein: CASSVYGELFF. The CDR3 nucleotides read TGTGCCAGCAGTGTATATGGGGAGCTGTTTTTT.

The chain combines TRBV6-6 with TRBJ1-2; D is possibly TRBD1 (5 bases). The CDR3 is 17 amino acids. Germline V lookup: CDR1 MNHNY, CDR2 SVGAGI (reference sequence). V was shortened by 5 bases and J by 5 bases, with 24 bases between the two germline ends. The CDR3 sequence is CASSPTLQGIGVYGYTF. CDR3 DNA: TGTGCCAGCAGTCCCACTCTCCAGGGAATAGGTGTATATGGCTACACCTTC.

This sequence joins TRBV19 and TRBJ2-7; D is perhaps TRBD2 (6 bases). V was cut by 0 bases and J by 12 bases, with 12 bases left in between. Per germline, CDR1 LNHDA and CDR2 SQIVND (reference sequence). The CDR3 is 12 residues long. CDR3 protein: CASSIDGGRRYF. CDR3 bases: TGTGCCAGTAGTATAGACGGAGGGAGGAGGTACTTC.

The chain joins TRBV6-5 to TRBJ2-7; 7 bases map to TRBD1. The germline V gene has CDR1 MNHEY and CDR2 SVGAGI. J was trimmed by 7 bases and V by 6 bases; bases with no gene match: 12. The CDR3 runs to 14 residues. The CDR3 sequence is CASSLGQLFREQYF. The DNA of the CDR3 is TGTGCCAGCAGCCTGGGACAGCTTTTCCGAGAGCAGTACTTC.

This chain links TRBV12-3 or TRBV12-4 with TRBJ2-1, with D possibly TRBD2 on 6 matching bases. The ends were cut back, 4 bases at V and 5 bases at J, with 9 bases in the middle. The CDR3 has 13 amino acids. The CDR3 DNA is TGTGCCAGCAGTTCGAGACTAGACAATGAGCAGTTCTTC. This sequence encodes CASSSRLDNEQFF.

V gene TRBV9 combines with J gene TRBJ2-7; 8 bases line up with TRBD2. This CDR3 region has 15 residues. Germline V lookup: CDR1 SGDLS, CDR2 YYNGEE. V trimming: 0 bases; J trimming: 4 bases; junction bases outside the gene matches: 6. The CDR3 here is CASSVGVSGAYEQYF. Written as DNA, the CDR3 is TGTGCCAGCAGCGTAGGGGTTAGCGGGGCTTACGAGCAGTACTTC.

The genes are TRBV27 and TRBJ2-7; 7 bases are shared with TRBD1. With V trimmed by 6 bases and J by 6 bases, 8 bases remained unmatched. CDR3 length equals 13 residues. Per germline, CDR1 MNHEY and CDR2 SMNVEV (reference sequence). The CDR3 nucleotides are TGTGCCAGCAGGAGGGGGCTATCGGGCGAGCAGTACTTC. It yields the protein CASRRGLSGEQYF.

The chain recombines TRBV6-1 with TRBJ1-1, with TRBD1 identical over 10 bases. CDR1 is MNHNS, CDR2 SASEGT, per germline. The CDR3 extends over 14 amino acids. V shed 1 base and J 13 bases; nucleotides not matched to a gene: 9. In nucleotides, the CDR3 is TGTGCCAGCAGTGAAGGGGGTCCCCGGGACAGGGGTTTCTTT. Residues: CASSEGGPRDRGFF.

This sequence joins TRBV24-1 and TRBJ2-6, with D perhaps TRBD2 (6 bases). Germline V lookup: CDR1 KGHDR, CDR2 SFDVKD. With 6 bases removed from V and 1 base from J, the gap between germline ends came to 12 bases. The CDR3 contains 16 residues. The CDR3 DNA sequence: TGTGCCACCAGTTTGGGAGGACATTCTGGGGCCAACGTCCTGACTTTC. Amino acids: CATSLGGHSGANVLTF.

The genes are TRBV23-1 and TRBJ1-5, with TRBD1 matching 11 bases. TRBV23-1 is an open reading frame, and its role is uncertain. V dropped 7 bases and J dropped 3; count of bases not matched to a gene: 5. This CDR3 spans 15 amino acids. The CDR3 nucleotides read TGCGCCAGCAAGGGGACAGGGGGAAACAATCAGCCCCAGCATTTT. It translates to CASKGTGGNNQPQHF.

This chain connects TRBV5-1 to TRBJ2-7; TRBD2 aligns across 8 bases. J gave up 2 bases and V 6 bases, and 7 bases lay outside the gene matches. Germline CDR1 is SGHRS and CDR2 is YFSETQ. The CDR3 is made up of 14 amino acids. In DNA, the CDR3 is TGCGCCAGCAATGGGGGCGGGGGGACCTACGAGCAGTACTTC. Its protein product is CASNGGGGTYEQYF.

The rearrangement links TRBV7-8 to TRBJ2-6; TRBD1 aligns across 8 bases. The V gene end was trimmed by 2 bases and the J gene end by 2 bases; junction bases not matched to a gene: 8. CDR1 is SGHVS and CDR2 is FQNEAQ in the germline V gene. The CDR3 runs to 18 residues. The CDR3 DNA reads TGTGCCAGCAGCTTAAGGTTTTACAGGGGGACTGGGGCCAACGTCCTGACTTTC. Translating gives CASSLRFYRGTGANVLTF.

The chain combines TRBV7-6 with TRBJ2-1, with D perhaps TRBD2 (6 bases). Germline V gene data show CDR1 as SGHVS and CDR2 as FNYEAQ. V dropped 5 bases and J dropped 4 bases, with 9 bases sitting between them. The CDR3 length is 13 residues. This CDR3 is CASSPGVYNEQFF. DNA of the CDR3: TGTGCCAGCAGCCCGGGGGTTTACAATGAGCAGTTCTTC.

This rearrangement joins TRBV7-2 to TRBJ1-5; 9 bases are a match to TRBD1. Trimming removed 5 bases from V and 4 bases from J; junction bases left unmatched: 3. The CDR3 consists of 14 residues. Per the germline V gene, CDR1 is SGHTA and CDR2 is FQGNSA. CDR3 residues: CASSPTGGNQPQHF. The CDR3 DNA follows: TGTGCCAGCAGCCCGACAGGGGGGAATCAGCCCCAGCATTTT.

This clone was seen just once. The V call is TRBV2, the J call TRBJ2-5; 9 bases are a match to TRBD1. Germline V gene data show CDR1 as SNHLY and CDR2 as FYNNEI. V dropped 3 bases and J dropped 3; count of bases not matched to a gene: 8. The CDR3 runs to 16 residues. As DNA, the CDR3 is TGTGCCAGCAGTGAGGGGACAGGGTACAGGGAAGAGACCCAGTACTTC. Its protein is CASSEGTGYREETQYF. The full variable domain, in which reference TRBV2 and TRBJ2-5 provide the parts outside the CDR3, is EPEVTQTPSHQVTQMGQEVILRCVPISNHLYFYWYRQILGQKVEFLVSFYNNEISEKSEIFDDQFSVERPDGSNFTLKIRSTKLEDSAMYFCASSEGTGYREETQYFGPGTRLLVL.

The chain recombines TRBV7-2 with TRBJ1-4, with a weak D call TRBD1 (5 bases). This CDR3 has 16 residues. The ends were cut back, 5 bases at V and 5 bases at J, with 18 bases in the middle. Germline CDR1 and CDR2: SGHTA and FQGNSA. CDR3 bases: TGTGCCAGCAGCCAAAGGGGTGGGCAGGTCAATGAAAAACTGTTTTTT. Translated, it gives CASSQRGGQVNEKLFF.

The table lists this clone with a few counts. The rearrangement uses TRBV7-8 and TRBJ1-5, with a possible D match to TRBD1 (6 bases). This CDR3 region has 16 residues. Germline CDR1 SGHVS, CDR2 FQNEAQ. Trimming pared 5 bases from V and 0 bases from J, leaving 14 bases between. CDR3 in DNA: TGTGCCAGCAGCCAATATTCGGGACATAGCAATCAGCCCCAGCATTTT. Its translation: CASSQYSGHSNQPQHF.

The rearrangement links TRBV7-7 to TRBJ2-3; 13 nucleotides match TRBD2. CDR1 is SSHAT and CDR2 is FNYEAQ in the germline V gene (reference sequence). This CDR3 region has 15 residues. V was clipped by 5 bases and J by 4 bases; unmatched bases: 3. CDR3 sequence reads: CASSRGLAGADTQYF. In nucleotides, the CDR3 is TGTGCCAGCAGCCGTGGACTAGCGGGGGCAGATACGCAGTATTTT.

This rearrangement joins TRBV13 to TRBJ2-7, with a tentative D call TRBD1 (5 bases). V lost 5 bases to trimming and J lost 4 bases, with 21 bases between them. This CDR3 contains 16 residues. Germline loops: CDR1 PRHDT, CDR2 FYEKMQ (reference sequence). The CDR3 region has the DNA TGTGCCAGCAGCCCGACCGGTGACAGACAAATTTACGAGCAGTACTTC. Translating gives CASSPTGDRQIYEQYF.

The chain couples TRBV10-3 to TRBJ2-5, with D perhaps TRBD1 (6 bases). From germline, CDR1 is ENHRY and CDR2 SYGVKD. CDR3 length equals 14 residues. Deletions cut 5 bases from V and 1 base from J, with 11 bases between. This chain's CDR3 is CAISKQGPQETQYF. The CDR3 DNA reads TGTGCCATCAGTAAACAGGGACCCCAAGAGACCCAGTACTTC.

The chain joins TRBV5-1 to TRBJ1-1; 10 positions match TRBD1. Germline V gene data show CDR1 as SGHRS and CDR2 as YFSETQ. V lost 0 bases, J lost 5 bases, and 4 bases stayed unmatched. The CDR3 length is 15 residues. Here the CDR3 DNA reads TGCGCCAGCAGCTTGGTGGGACAGGGGAAGACTGAAGCTTTCTTT. This sequence encodes CASSLVGQGKTEAFF. The whole variable domain, remainder taken from reference TRBV5-1 and TRBJ1-1, is KAGVTQTPRYLIKTRGQQVTLSCSPISGHRSVSWYQQTPGQGLQFLFEYFSETQRNKGNFPGRFSGRQFSNSRSEMNVSTLELGDSALYLCASSLVGQGKTEAFFGQGTRLTVV.

This chain joins TRBV28 and TRBJ1-4; 7 bases match TRBD1. The CDR3 runs to 15 residues. V lost 4 bases to trimming and J lost 7 bases; unmatched junction nucleotides: 9. The V gene's germline CDR1 is MDHEN and CDR2 SYDVKM. The CDR3 is CASSSRGGAGEKLFF. CDR3 coding DNA: TGTGCCAGCAGTTCCAGAGGGGGCGCGGGTGAAAAACTGTTTTTT.

The V gene is TRBV18, the J gene TRBJ2-7, with a tentative D call TRBD2 (6 bases). V lost 3 bases to trimming and J lost 6 bases, with 15 bases between them. Germline V CDR1 and CDR2: KGHSH, LQKENI. This CDR3 has 14 residues. The CDR3, as DNA: TGTGCCAGCTCACCCATCGATCGGGGAGGCGAGCAGTACTTC. It encodes CASSPIDRGGEQYF. Supplemented by reference TRBV18 and TRBJ2-7, the full variable domain reads NAGVMQNPRHLVRRRGQEARLRCSPMKGHSHVYWYRQLPEEGLKFMVYLQKENIIDESGMPKERFSAEFPKEGPSILRIQQVVRGDSAAYFCASSPIDRGGEQYFGPGTRLTVT.

The V gene is TRBV11-2, the J gene TRBJ1-1; D gene ambiguous. This CDR3 has 12 amino acids. The germline gives CDR1 SGHAT, CDR2 FQNNGV. Trimming stripped 5 bases from V and 10 bases from J, with 14 bases between. The CDR3 region is CASSQIDKTAFF. CDR3 coding DNA: TGTGCCAGCAGCCAGATTGACAAGACAGCTTTCTTT.

The chain joins TRBV19 to TRBJ2-2, with D perhaps TRBD1 (6 bases). V was shortened by 3 bases and J by 3 bases, with 14 bases between the two germline ends. Looked up from germline, CDR1 is LNHDA and CDR2 is SQIVND (reference sequence). The CDR3 length is 16 residues. The CDR3 is CASSIAAGADTGELFF. CDR3 sequence (DNA): TGTGCCAGTAGTATCGCGGCAGGGGCGGACACCGGGGAGCTGTTTTTT. Together with reference TRBV19 and TRBJ2-2, the CDR3 gives the full variable domain: DGGITQSPKYLFRKEGQNVTLSCEQNLNHDAMYWYRQDPGQGLRLIYYSQIVNDFQKGDIAEGYSVSREKKESFPLTVTSAQKNPTAFYLCASSIAAGADTGELFFGEGSRLTVL.

V usage is TRBV28 and J usage is TRBJ1-2, with 7 bases that match TRBD1. The V gene's germline CDR1 is MDHEN and CDR2 SYDVKM. The CDR3 totals 15 residues. V shed 6 bases, J shed 6 bases, and the junction held 13 bases outside the gene matches. The CDR3 nucleotides are TGTGCCAGCAGCTCCCAGGGGGTCGCGGGACATGGCTACACCTTC. It translates to CASSSQGVAGHGYTF.